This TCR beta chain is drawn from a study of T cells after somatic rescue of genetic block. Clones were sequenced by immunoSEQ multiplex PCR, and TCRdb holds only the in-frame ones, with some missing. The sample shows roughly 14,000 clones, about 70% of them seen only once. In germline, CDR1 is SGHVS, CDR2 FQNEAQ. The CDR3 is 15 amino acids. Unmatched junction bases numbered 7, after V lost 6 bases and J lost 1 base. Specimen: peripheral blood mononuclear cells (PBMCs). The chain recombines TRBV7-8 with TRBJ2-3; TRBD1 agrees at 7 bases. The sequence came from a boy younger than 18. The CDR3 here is CASRRNTGGTDTQYF. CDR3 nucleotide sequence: TGTGCCAGCAGACGAAACACAGGGGGCACAGATACGCAGTATTTT.